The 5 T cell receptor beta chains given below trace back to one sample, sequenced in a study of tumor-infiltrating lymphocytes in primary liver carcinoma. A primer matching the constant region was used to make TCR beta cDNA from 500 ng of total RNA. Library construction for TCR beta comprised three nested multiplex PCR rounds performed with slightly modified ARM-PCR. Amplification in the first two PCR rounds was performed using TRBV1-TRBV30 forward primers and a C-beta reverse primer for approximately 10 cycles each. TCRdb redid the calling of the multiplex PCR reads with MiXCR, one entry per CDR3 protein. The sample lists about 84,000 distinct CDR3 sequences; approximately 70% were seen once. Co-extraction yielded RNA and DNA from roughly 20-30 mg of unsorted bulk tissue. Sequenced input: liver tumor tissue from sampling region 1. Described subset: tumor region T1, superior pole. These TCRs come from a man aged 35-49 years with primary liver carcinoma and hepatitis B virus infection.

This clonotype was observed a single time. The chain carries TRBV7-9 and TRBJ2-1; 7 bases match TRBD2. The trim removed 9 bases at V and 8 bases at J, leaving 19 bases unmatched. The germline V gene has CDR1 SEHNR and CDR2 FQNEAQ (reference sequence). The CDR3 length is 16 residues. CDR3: CASSPGGAGVWDEQFF. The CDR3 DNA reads TGTGCCAGTAGCCCGGGCGGGGCGGGAGTCTGGGATGAGCAGTTCTTC.

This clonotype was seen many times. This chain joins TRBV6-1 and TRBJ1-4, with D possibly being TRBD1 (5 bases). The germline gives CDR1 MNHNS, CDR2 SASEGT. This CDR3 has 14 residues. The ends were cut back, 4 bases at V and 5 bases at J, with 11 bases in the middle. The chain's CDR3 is CASSGEGANEKLFF. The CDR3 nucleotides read TGTGCCAGCAGTGGGGAAGGGGCGAATGAAAAACTGTTTTTT.

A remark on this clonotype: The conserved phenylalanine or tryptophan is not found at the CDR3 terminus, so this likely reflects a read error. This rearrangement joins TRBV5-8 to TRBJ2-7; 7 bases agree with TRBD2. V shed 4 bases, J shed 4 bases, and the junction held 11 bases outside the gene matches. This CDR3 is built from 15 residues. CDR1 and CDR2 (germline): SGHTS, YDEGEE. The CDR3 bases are TGTGCCAGCAGCATATCCGTGACTAGCAGTTACGAGCAGTACCTC. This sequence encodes CASSISVTSSYEQYL.

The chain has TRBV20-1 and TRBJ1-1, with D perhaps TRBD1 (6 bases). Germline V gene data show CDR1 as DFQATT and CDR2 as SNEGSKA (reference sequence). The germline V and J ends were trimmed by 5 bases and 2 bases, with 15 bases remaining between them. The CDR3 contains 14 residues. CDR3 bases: TGCAGTGCTCCACAGGGCGGGGTAAACACTGAAGCTTTCTTT. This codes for CSAPQGGVNTEAFF.

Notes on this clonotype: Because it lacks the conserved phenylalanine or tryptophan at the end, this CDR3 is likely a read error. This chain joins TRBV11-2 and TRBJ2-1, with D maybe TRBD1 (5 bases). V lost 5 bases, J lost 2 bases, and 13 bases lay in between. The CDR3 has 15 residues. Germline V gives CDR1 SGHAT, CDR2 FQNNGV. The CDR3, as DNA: TGTGCCAGCAGCCATGGGGCTAGTGCCTACAATGAGCAGTTCTAC. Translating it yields CASSHGASAYNEQFY.